This paragraph reports one T cell receptor (beta chain). This entry is derived from a study of T cells expressing NK-cell markers. Germline CDR1 and CDR2: SGHDT and YYEEEE. The CDR3 covers 17 residues. TCRdb processed the 5' RACE reads again and assigns one entry to each CDR3 protein, with no DNA. The sample has 250,000 to 300,000 distinct CDR3 sequences. This chain links TRBV5-6 with TRBJ2-1; no DNA is available, so the TRBD1 call from TCRdb remains unchecked. The TCR originated in a woman between 18 and 70 years old in good health. Specimen: blood T cells: a sorted CD56 or NKG2C T cell subset, CD4+ or CD8+ T cells, or bulk PBMC T cells (not recorded which). The CDR3 sequence is CASSLVYSSQGYNEQFF. Using reference TRBV5-6 and TRBJ2-1 for the parts outside the CDR3, the full variable domain is DAGVTQSPTHLIKTRGQQVTLRCSPKSGHDTVSWYQQALGQGPQFIFQYYEEEERQRGNFPDRFSGHQFPNYSSELNVNALLLGDSALYLCASSLVYSSQGYNEQFFGPGTRLTVL.